These 18 T cell receptor beta chains were all obtained from the same sample, sequenced in a study of T cell clonotyping in hematopoietic cell transplantation. Clones were sequenced by immunoSEQ multiplex PCR, and TCRdb holds only the in-frame ones, with some missing. The table has about 16,000 clones, about two thirds seen once; the top ten hold about an eighth. The sample in question was PBMCs, obtained 30 days after allogeneic stem cell transplant. The receptors shown here come from a male patient in his forties or fifties who had an allogeneic stem cell transplant from an unrelated donor, so T cells may come from the graft donor. Some clones in this sample may be carry-over from other donors' samples.

The chain combines TRBV5-4 with TRBJ2-1, with TRBD2 matching 12 bases. Germline assignment: CDR1 SGHNT and CDR2 YYREEE (reference sequence). This CDR3 is 18 amino acids long. With 2 bases clipped from V and 0 bases from J, the junction kept 6 bases outside the gene matches. CDR3 DNA: TGTGCCAGCAGCTTTACTAGCGGGGGGTCTAGCTCCTACAATGAGCAGTTCTTC. Amino acid sequence: CASSFTSGGSSSYNEQFF. The whole variable domain, remainder taken from reference TRBV5-4 and TRBJ2-1, is ETGVTQSPTHLIKTRGQQVTLRCSSQSGHNTVSWYQQALGQGPQFIFQYYREEENGRGNFPPRFSGLQFPNYSSELNVNALELDDSALYLCASSFTSGGSSSYNEQFFGPGTRLTVL.

The chain carries TRBV30 and TRBJ1-6; D may be TRBD1 (5 bases). The CDR3 is 13 residues long. V gave up 1 base and J gave up 6 bases, with 7 bases separating them. Germline loops: CDR1 GTSNPN, CDR2 SVGIG (reference sequence). The CDR3 region is CAWSGQTNSPLHF. The CDR3 DNA is TGTGCCTGGAGTGGACAGACTAATTCACCCCTCCACTTT.

V is TRBV6-5 and J is TRBJ1-5; a possible D gene is TRBD1 (5 bases). Trimming pared 5 bases from V and 4 bases from J, leaving 12 bases between. The germline CDR1 and CDR2 sequences are MNHEY and SVGAGI. The length of the CDR3 is 14 residues. The DNA of the CDR3 is TGTGCCAGCAGTCCGTCGGGGGGGAATCAGCCCCAGCATTTT. Translation: CASSPSGGNQPQHF.

This chain connects TRBV5-1 to TRBJ1-1; D remains unclear. This CDR3 has 16 amino acids. Trimming left V 0 bases short and J 1 base short, with 13 bases between. In germline, CDR1 is SGHRS, CDR2 YFSETQ. The DNA for the CDR3 is TGCGCCAGCAGCTTGGAAGGCAACAATAGGAACACTGAAGCTTTCTTT. This codes for CASSLEGNNRNTEAFF.

This clone was seen once. This rearrangement joins TRBV5-3 to TRBJ1-6; D might be TRBD1 (6 bases). TRBV5-3 is classed as an ORF, of uncertain function. Between the trimmed V and J ends, which lost 4 bases and 10 bases, there was a span of 18 bases. The CDR3 runs 15 residues. The CDR3, as DNA: TGTGCCAGAAGCCCGCCAACAGGGACTGAGTCACCCCTCCACTTT. It yields the protein CARSPPTGTESPLHF.

The table lists this clone with a few counts. The chain is built from TRBV6-1 and TRBJ1-5, with D possibly matching TRBD1 (5 bases). From germline, CDR1 is MNHNS and CDR2 SASEGT. With 0 bases removed from V and 4 bases from J, the gap between germline ends came to 13 bases. CDR3 length: 16 residues. The CDR3 bases are TGTGCCAGCAGTGAAGCGGGCGTTGGGGCAAATCAGCCCCAGCATTTT. As protein: CASSEAGVGANQPQHF.

This chain links TRBV7-8 with TRBJ1-5, with D uncertain. V lost 5 bases and J lost 0, with 14 bases in between. Germline CDR1 is SGHVS and CDR2 is FQNEAQ. The CDR3 consists of 16 residues. CDR3 amino acids: CASSHRRTYSNQPQHF. The CDR3 DNA follows: TGTGCCAGCAGCCACCGGCGGACCTATAGCAATCAGCCCCAGCATTTT.

The V call is TRBV29-1, the J call TRBJ2-7; 7 nucleotides align to TRBD1. Trimming cost V 1 base and J 2 bases; bases outside gene matches: 8. Germline lookup yields CDR1 SQVTM and CDR2 ANQGSEA. The CDR3 totals 15 residues. CDR3 nucleotide sequence: TGCAGCGTTGAAGGGGGACAGACCCATCCCTACGAGCAGTACTTC. This translates into CSVEGGQTHPYEQYF.

The chain uses TRBV30 and TRBJ1-1, with D unresolved. The V and J ends lost 0 bases and 6 bases respectively, with 17 bases between them. The CDR3 runs to 15 residues. In germline, CDR1 is GTSNPN, CDR2 SVGIG (reference sequence). CDR3 residues: CAWSVRALSGAEAFF. As DNA, the CDR3 is TGTGCCTGGAGTGTAAGGGCCCTTTCTGGAGCTGAAGCTTTCTTT.

The chain combines TRBV30 with TRBJ2-3; TRBD2 might be the D (5 bases). V was clipped by 0 bases and J by 4 bases, with 17 bases between them. The CDR3 is 16 residues long. Per the germline V gene, CDR1 is GTSNPN and CDR2 is SVGIG (reference sequence). Here the CDR3 DNA reads TGTGCCTGGAGTGTACGGGGTACCAGTATCCCAGATACGCAGTATTTT. Protein sequence: CAWSVRGTSIPDTQYF.

V gene TRBV6-1 combines with J gene TRBJ1-1; the match to TRBD1 covers 9 bases. The V segment lost 3 bases and the J segment 1 base; nucleotides outside the gene matches: 12. CDR1 MNHNS and CDR2 SASEGT come from the germline V gene. The CDR3 extends over 18 amino acids. The CDR3 loop reads CASSEPSKGQGKNTEAFF. CDR3 bases: TGTGCCAGCAGTGAGCCTTCCAAGGGACAGGGCAAGAACACTGAAGCTTTCTTT.

This chain uses TRBV29-1 with TRBJ2-3; D remains ambiguous. Germline-derived CDR1 and CDR2 are SQVTM and ANQGSEA. The CDR3 has 11 amino acids. V lost 4 bases and J lost 6, with 8 bases in between. CDR3 region: CSVAVGDTQYF. As DNA, the CDR3 is TGCAGCGTTGCGGTTGGGGATACGCAGTATTTT.

The V gene is TRBV28, the J gene TRBJ2-7, with D tentatively TRBD1 (6 bases). Trimming stripped 7 bases from V and 2 bases from J, with 9 bases between. CDR3 length equals 12 residues. Germline V gives CDR1 MDHEN, CDR2 SYDVKM. The CDR3 reads CASNHRAYEQYF. CDR3 coding DNA: TGTGCCAGCAACCACAGGGCCTACGAGCAGTACTTC. Drawing the rest from reference TRBV28 and TRBJ2-7, the complete variable domain is DVKVTQSSRYLVKRTGEKVFLECVQDMDHENMFWYRQDPGLGLRLIYFSYDVKMKEKGDIPEGYSVSREKKERFSLILESASTNQTSMYLCASNHRAYEQYFGPGTRLTVT.

The chain links TRBV11-3 to TRBJ2-5; 8 bases fit TRBD1. CDR3 size: 14 residues. The V gene's germline CDR1 is SGHNT and CDR2 YENEEA. V gave up 5 bases and J gave up 2 bases; unmatched junction bases: 4. CDR3 sequence: CASSIRQGQETQYF. CDR3 DNA sequence: TGTGCCAGCAGCATACGACAGGGGCAAGAGACCCAGTACTTC.

J is TRBJ1-1 and V is TRBV7-9; D is possibly TRBD1 (5 bases). V was pared by 1 base and J by 4 bases, with 7 bases between. This CDR3 is 13 amino acids long. Germline CDR1 reads SEHNR; CDR2 reads FQNEAQ (reference sequence). CDR3 nucleotide sequence: TGTGCCAGCAGCTTAGGCACAGGCACTGAAGCTTTCTTT. It encodes CASSLGTGTEAFF.

CDR3 in DNA: TGTGCCAGTAGGGATCCGGGGGTCACCGGGGAGCTGTTTTTT. This translates into CASRDPGVTGELFF. J is TRBJ2-2 and V is TRBV19, with D possibly being TRBD2 (6 bases). Germline loops: CDR1 LNHDA, CDR2 SQIVND (reference sequence). This CDR3 is built from 14 residues. V lost 6 bases and J lost 4, with 12 bases in between.

This clone has a single count. This chain connects TRBV14 to TRBJ2-5, with D perhaps matching TRBD2 (5 bases). Looked up from germline, CDR1 is SGHDN and CDR2 is FVKESK. The CDR3 has 16 amino acids. Deletions cut 4 bases from V and 1 base from J, with 16 bases between. CDR3 nucleotides: TGTGCCAGCAGCCCCATCCGACCTGCGGGCCAAGAGACCCAGTACTTC. It is translated as CASSPIRPAGQETQYF.

This chain links TRBV4-2 with TRBJ1-2, with 7 bases that match TRBD1. The germline V gene has CDR1 LGHNA and CDR2 YNFKEQ. J gave up 4 bases and V 0 bases, and 5 bases lay outside the gene matches. This CDR3 comprises 15 residues. The CDR3 nucleotides are TGTGCCAGCAGCCAAGATCAGACAGGGAGCTATGGCTACACCTTC. It is translated as CASSQDQTGSYGYTF.